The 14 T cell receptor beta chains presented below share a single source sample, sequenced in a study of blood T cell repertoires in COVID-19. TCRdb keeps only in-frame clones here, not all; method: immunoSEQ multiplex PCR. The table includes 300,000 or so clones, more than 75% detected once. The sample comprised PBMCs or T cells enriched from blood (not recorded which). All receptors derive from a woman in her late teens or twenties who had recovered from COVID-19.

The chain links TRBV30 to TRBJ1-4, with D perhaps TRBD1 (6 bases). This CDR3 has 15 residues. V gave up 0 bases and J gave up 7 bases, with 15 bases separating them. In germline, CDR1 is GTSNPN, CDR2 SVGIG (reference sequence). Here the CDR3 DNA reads TGTGCCTGGAGTGTACGGCGGGGGCACGGTGAAAAACTGTTTTTT. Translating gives CAWSVRRGHGEKLFF.

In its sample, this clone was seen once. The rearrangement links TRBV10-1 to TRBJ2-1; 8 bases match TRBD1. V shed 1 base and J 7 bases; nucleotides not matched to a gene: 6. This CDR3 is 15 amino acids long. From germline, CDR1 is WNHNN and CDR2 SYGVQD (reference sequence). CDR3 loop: CASSELLDRANEQFF. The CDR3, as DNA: TGCGCCAGCAGTGAGTTATTGGACAGGGCGAATGAGCAGTTCTTC.

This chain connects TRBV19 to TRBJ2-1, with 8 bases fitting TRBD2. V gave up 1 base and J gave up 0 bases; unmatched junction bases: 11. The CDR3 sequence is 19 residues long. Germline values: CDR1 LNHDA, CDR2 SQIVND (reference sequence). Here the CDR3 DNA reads TGTGCCAGTAGTATAGTAGGCCCCCATCGGGGGGGCTCCTACAATGAGCAGTTCTTC. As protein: CASSIVGPHRGGSYNEQFF. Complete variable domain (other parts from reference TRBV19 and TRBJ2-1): DGGITQSPKYLFRKEGQNVTLSCEQNLNHDAMYWYRQDPGQGLRLIYYSQIVNDFQKGDIAEGYSVSREKKESFPLTVTSAQKNPTAFYLCASSIVGPHRGGSYNEQFFGPGTRLTVL.

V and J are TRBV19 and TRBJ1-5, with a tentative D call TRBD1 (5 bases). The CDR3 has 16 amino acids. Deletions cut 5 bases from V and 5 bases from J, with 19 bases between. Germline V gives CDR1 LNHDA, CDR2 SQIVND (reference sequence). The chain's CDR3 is CASSPGQLWDYQPQHF. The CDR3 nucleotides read TGTGCCAGTAGTCCTGGACAACTCTGGGACTATCAGCCCCAGCATTTT. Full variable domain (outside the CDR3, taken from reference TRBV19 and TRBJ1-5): DGGITQSPKYLFRKEGQNVTLSCEQNLNHDAMYWYRQDPGQGLRLIYYSQIVNDFQKGDIAEGYSVSREKKESFPLTVTSAQKNPTAFYLCASSPGQLWDYQPQHFGDGTRLSIL.

The CDR3 here is CASSEQGADYGYTF. For the CDR3, the DNA is TGTGCCAGCAGTGAGCAGGGGGCGGACTATGGCTACACCTTC. The chain has TRBV7-3 and TRBJ1-2, with 8 positions matching TRBD1. Germline V gene lookup returns CDR1 SGHTA and CDR2 FQGTGA. The V and J ends lost 6 bases and 3 bases, in that order; junction bases with no gene match: 6. This CDR3 contains 14 residues.

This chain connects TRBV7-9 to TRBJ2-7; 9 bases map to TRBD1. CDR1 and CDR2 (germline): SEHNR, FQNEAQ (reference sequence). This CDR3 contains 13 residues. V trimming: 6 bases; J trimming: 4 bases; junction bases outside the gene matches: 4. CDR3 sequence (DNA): TGTGCCAGCAGTGGGACAGGGACGTACGAGCAGTACTTC. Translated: CASSGTGTYEQYF. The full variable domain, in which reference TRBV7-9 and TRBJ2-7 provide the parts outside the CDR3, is DTGVSQNPRHKITKRGQNVTFRCDPISEHNRLYWYRQTLGQGPEFLTYFQNEAQLEKSRLLSDRFSAERPKGSFSTLEIQRTEQGDSAMYLCASSGTGTYEQYFGPGTRLTVT.

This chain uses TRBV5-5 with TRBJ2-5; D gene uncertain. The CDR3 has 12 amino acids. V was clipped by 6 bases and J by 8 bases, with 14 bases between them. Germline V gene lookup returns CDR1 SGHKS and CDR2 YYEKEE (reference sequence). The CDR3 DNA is TGTGCCAGCACCCCGAGTGCGGAAACCCAGTACTTC. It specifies CASTPSAETQYF.

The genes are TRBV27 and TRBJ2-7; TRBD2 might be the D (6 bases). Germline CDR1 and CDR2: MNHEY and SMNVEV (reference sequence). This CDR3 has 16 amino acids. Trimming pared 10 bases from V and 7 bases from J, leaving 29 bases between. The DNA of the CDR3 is TGTGCCACCAAGGGGCTCGGCGGGGTCTCGAGGTTGGAGCAGTACTTC. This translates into CATKGLGGVSRLEQYF.

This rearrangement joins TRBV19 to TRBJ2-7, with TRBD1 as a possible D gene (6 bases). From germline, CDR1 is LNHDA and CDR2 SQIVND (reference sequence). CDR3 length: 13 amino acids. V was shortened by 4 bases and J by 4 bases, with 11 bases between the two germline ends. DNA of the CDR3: TGTGCCAGTAGTACTGAACAGGGTTACGAGCAGTACTTC. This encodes CASSTEQGYEQYF.

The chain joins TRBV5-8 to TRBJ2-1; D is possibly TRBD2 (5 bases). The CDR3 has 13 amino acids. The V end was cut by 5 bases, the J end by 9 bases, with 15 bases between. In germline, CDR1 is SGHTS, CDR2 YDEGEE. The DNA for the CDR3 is TGTGCCAGCAGATGGGAGCTACCCGGTGAGCAGTTCTTC. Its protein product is CASRWELPGEQFF.

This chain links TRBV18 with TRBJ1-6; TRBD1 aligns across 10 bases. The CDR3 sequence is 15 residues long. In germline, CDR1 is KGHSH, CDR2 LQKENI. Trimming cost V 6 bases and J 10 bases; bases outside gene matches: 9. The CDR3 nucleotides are TGTGCCAGCTCGCCCCACGGACAGGGGGAATCACCCCTCCACTTT. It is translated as CASSPHGQGESPLHF.

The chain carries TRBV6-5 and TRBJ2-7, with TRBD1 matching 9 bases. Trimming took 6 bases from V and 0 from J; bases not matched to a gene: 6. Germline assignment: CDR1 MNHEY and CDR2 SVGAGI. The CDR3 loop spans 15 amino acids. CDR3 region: CASSQRQGVSYEQYF. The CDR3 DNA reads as TGTGCCAGCAGCCAACGACAGGGGGTCTCCTACGAGCAGTACTTC.

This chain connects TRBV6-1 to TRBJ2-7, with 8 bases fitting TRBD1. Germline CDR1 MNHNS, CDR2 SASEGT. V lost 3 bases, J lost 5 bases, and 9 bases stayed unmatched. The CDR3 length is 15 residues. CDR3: CASSDTGGLGDEQYF. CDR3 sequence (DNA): TGTGCCAGCAGTGATACAGGGGGACTGGGAGACGAGCAGTACTTC.

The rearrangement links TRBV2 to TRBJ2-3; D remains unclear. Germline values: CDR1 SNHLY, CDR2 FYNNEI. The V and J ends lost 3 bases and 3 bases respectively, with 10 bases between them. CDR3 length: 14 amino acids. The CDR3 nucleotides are TGTGCCAGCAGTGAGCTAGTGGAGACAGATACGCAGTATTTT. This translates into CASSELVETDTQYF.